The rows below give T cell receptor beta chains drawn from one sample of a study of monozygotic twins with inflammatory bowel disease. Reprocessing the 5' RACE reads, TCRdb reports a single entry for every CDR3 protein and omits DNA. The sample's table shows around 380,000 distinct CDR3 sequences. Sequences were obtained from blood. The origin of the receptors is a human donor with ulcerative colitis or Crohn's disease, or a healthy co-twin of an affected twin (not recorded which). Both conserved end residues are part of each CDR3.

J | V | CDR3
TRBJ2-1 | TRBV20-1 | CSARGRPSVDEQFF
TRBJ2-3 | TRBV29-1 | CSGRGGYSTDTQYF
TRBJ1-1 | TRBV12-3/TRBV12-4 | CASSLEETEAFF
TRBJ1-5 | TRBV20-1 | CSANRGTADRPQHF
TRBJ2-1 | TRBV18 | CASSKLAVAFHEQFF
TRBJ1-2 | TRBV5-1 | CASSPGHSNYGYTF
TRBJ1-2 | TRBV20-1 | CSARSGGSYGYTF
TRBJ1-2 | TRBV3-1 | CASSQDKGSGGYTF
TRBJ1-6 | TRBV3-1 | CASSPGQRSPLHF
TRBJ1-1 | TRBV5-5 | CASSLSRGRNTEAFF
TRBJ2-1 | TRBV5-6 | CASSLRREGVNEQFF
TRBJ2-2 | TRBV12-5 | CASGLAQGNTGELFF
TRBJ1-1 | TRBV10-1 | CASSIYRGEFGTEAFF
TRBJ2-2 | TRBV7-2 | CASAGARTGELFF
TRBJ2-3 | TRBV5-1 | CASSPGGGIDTQYF
TRBJ2-1 | TRBV19 | CASRAGRNNEQFF
TRBJ1-6 | TRBV18 | CASSPIEAGSNNSPLHF
TRBJ2-5 | TRBV29-1 | CSVARAARETQYF
TRBJ2-7 | TRBV10-3 | CAISEGAYEQYF
TRBJ2-7 | TRBV4-1 | CASSRWSASGGGRWAYEQYF
TRBJ2-3 | TRBV9 | CASSVVASNADTQYF
TRBJ2-3 | TRBV18 | CASSPTFSGIDTQYF
TRBJ1-2 | TRBV5-1 | CASSSDTGGAYGYTF
TRBJ2-5 | TRBV4-1 | CASSPRQGAKTQYF
TRBJ2-5 | TRBV7-2 | CASSFTGGEETQYF
TRBJ2-7 | TRBV5-1 | CASSLDRGHEQYF
TRBJ2-1 | TRBV18 | CASSPNGGEQFF
TRBJ2-7 | TRBV7-9 | CASGISGTTYEQYF
TRBJ2-1 | TRBV20-1 | CSARDRPPSGAYNEQFF
TRBJ2-7 | TRBV7-2 | CASSPPGQSYEQYF
TRBJ2-7 | TRBV20-1 | CSARDPLRGSYEQYF
TRBJ2-2 | TRBV7-2 | CASSLSGTINTGELFF
TRBJ2-1 | TRBV20-1 | CSASGAGVSYNEQFF
TRBJ2-2 | TRBV7-9 | CASRPTTGSVAGELFF
TRBJ2-5 | TRBV29-1 | CSVEGGEGSGETQYF
TRBJ1-6 | TRBV18 | CASSPIRGEYNSPLHF
TRBJ2-5 | TRBV20-1 | CSARPPRLAGGQETQYF
TRBJ2-5 | TRBV7-9 | CASSPLDFEETQYF
TRBJ2-4 | TRBV11-2 | CASSAGRQAKNIQYF
TRBJ1-3 | TRBV6-1 | CASAADRVGNTIYF
TRBJ1-5 | TRBV28 | CASSPRVPRNQPQHF
TRBJ1-1 | TRBV5-1 | CASSLTPNMNTEAFF
TRBJ1-2 | TRBV15 | CATSRGGSDYGYTF
TRBJ2-5 | TRBV10-2 | CASRISGGPGTQYF
TRBJ2-6 | TRBV3-1 | CASSQGSMGKQGSGANVLTF
TRBJ2-7 | TRBV28 | CASSPPQGHEQYF
TRBJ1-1 | TRBV15 | CATSRGDMVTEAFF
TRBJ2-2 | TRBV5-1 | CASSTPSTGELFF
TRBJ2-7 | TRBV20-1 | CSASPGTMVHEQYF
TRBJ2-2 | TRBV12-3/TRBV12-4 | CASGLAGPGELFF
TRBJ2-1 | TRBV11-2 | CASSLVSGRASYNEQFF
TRBJ1-1 | TRBV5-1 | CASSFITGPMNTEAFF
TRBJ2-1 | TRBV11-2 | CASRRASNEQFF
TRBJ2-1 | TRBV6-2/TRBV6-3 | CASSYGAGGLEQFF
TRBJ1-1 | TRBV6-2/TRBV6-3 | CASSFPKTGGMNTEAFF
TRBJ1-1 | TRBV19 | CASIPDSLNTEAFF
TRBJ1-5 | TRBV6-1 | CASRRDSGAQPQHF